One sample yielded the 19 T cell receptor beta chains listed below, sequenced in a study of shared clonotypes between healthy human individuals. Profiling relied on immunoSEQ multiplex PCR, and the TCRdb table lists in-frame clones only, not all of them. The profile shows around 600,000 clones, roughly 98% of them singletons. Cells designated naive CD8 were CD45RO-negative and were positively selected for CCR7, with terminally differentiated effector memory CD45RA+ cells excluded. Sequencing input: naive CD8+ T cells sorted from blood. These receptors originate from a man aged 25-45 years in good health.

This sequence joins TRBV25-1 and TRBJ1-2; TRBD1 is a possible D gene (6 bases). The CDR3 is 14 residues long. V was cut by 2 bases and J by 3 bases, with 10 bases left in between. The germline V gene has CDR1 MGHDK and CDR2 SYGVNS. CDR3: CASSEARQDYGYTF. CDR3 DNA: TGTGCCAGCAGTGAAGCCCGACAGGACTATGGCTACACCTTC.

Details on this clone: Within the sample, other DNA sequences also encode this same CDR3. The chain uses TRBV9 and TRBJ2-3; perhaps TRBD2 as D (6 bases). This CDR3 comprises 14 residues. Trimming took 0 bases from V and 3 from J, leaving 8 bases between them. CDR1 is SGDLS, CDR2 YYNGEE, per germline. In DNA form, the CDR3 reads TGTGCCAGCAGCGTAGCGGGAGTTACAGATACGCAGTATTTT. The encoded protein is CASSVAGVTDTQYF.

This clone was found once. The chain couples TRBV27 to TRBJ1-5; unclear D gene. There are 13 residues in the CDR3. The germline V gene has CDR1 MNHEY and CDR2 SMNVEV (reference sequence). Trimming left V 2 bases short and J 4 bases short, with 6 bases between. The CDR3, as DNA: TGTGCCAGCAGTTTACTACCAAATCAGCCCCAGCATTTT. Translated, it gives CASSLLPNQPQHF.

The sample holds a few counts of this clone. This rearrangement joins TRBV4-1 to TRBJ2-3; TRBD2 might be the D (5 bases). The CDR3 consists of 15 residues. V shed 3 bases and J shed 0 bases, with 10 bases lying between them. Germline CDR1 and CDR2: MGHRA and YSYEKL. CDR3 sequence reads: CASSQVLGSTDTQYF. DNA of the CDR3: TGCGCCAGCAGCCAGGTACTAGGTAGCACAGATACGCAGTATTTT.

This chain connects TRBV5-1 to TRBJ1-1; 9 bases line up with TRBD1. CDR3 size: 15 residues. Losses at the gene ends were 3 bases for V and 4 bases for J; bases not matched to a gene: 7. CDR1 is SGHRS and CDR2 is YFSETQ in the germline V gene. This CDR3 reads CASSWGQGRVTEAFF. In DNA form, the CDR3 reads TGCGCCAGCAGCTGGGGACAGGGTAGGGTCACTGAAGCTTTCTTT.

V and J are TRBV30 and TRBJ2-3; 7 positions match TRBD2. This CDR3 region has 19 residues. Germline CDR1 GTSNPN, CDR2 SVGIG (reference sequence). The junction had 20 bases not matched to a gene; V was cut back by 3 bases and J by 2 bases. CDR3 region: CAWSGRAPRDYHNTDTQYF. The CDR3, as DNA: TGTGCCTGGAGCGGCCGGGCCCCCCGGGACTACCACAACACAGATACGCAGTATTTT.

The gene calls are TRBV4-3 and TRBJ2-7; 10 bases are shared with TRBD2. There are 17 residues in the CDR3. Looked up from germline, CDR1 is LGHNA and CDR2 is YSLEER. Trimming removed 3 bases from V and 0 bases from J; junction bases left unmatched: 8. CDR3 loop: CASSQEGSGRSSYEQYF. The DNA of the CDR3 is TGCGCCAGCAGCCAGGAGGGTAGCGGGAGGAGCTCCTACGAGCAGTACTTC.

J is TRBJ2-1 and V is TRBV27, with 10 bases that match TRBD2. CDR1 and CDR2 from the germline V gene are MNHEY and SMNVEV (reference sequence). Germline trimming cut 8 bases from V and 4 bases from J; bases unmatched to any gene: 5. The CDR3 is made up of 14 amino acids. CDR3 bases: TGTGCCAGCGTGTCGACTAGCGGGTACAATGAGCAGTTCTTC. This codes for CASVSTSGYNEQFF.

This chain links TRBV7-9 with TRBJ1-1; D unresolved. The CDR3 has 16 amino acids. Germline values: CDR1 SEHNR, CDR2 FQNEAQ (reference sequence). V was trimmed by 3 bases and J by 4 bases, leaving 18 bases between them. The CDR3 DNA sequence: TGTGCCAGCAGCTTGCCGAGACCGGCAGATCTCACTGAAGCTTTCTTT. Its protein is CASSLPRPADLTEAFF.

The CDR3 DNA follows: TGTGCCGGCAAAGGGGGCAAGGTCCCCTACGAGCAGTACTTC. Its protein is CAGKGGKVPYEQYF. The chain recombines TRBV6-5 with TRBJ2-7; TRBD1 aligns across 7 bases. The CDR3 runs 14 residues. V gave up 11 bases and J gave up 2 bases; unmatched junction bases: 12. From germline, CDR1 is MNHEY and CDR2 SVGAGI.

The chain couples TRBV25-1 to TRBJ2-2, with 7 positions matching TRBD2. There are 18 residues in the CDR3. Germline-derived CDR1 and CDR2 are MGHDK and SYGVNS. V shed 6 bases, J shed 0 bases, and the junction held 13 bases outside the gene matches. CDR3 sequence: CASRPDHGGVTNTGELFF. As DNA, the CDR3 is TGTGCCAGCAGACCGGACCATGGGGGGGTTACGAACACCGGGGAGCTGTTTTTT. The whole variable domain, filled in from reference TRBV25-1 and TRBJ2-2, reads EADIYQTPRYLVIGTGKKITLECSQTMGHDKMYWYQQDPGMELHLIHYSYGVNSTEKGDLSSESTVSRIRTEHFPLTLESARPSHTSQYLCASRPDHGGVTNTGELFFGEGSRLTVL.

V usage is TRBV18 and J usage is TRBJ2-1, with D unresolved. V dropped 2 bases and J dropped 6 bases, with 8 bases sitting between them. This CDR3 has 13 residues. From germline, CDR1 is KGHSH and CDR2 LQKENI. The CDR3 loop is CASSPKIANEQFF. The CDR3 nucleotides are TGTGCCAGCTCACCAAAGATAGCCAATGAGCAGTTCTTC.

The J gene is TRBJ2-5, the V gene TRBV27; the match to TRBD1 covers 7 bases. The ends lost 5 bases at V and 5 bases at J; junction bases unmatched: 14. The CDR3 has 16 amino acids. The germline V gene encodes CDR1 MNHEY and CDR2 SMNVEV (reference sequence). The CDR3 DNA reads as TGTGCCAGCAGTCCCTACTTGACAGGGATTGGGGAGACCCAGTACTTC. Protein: CASSPYLTGIGETQYF.

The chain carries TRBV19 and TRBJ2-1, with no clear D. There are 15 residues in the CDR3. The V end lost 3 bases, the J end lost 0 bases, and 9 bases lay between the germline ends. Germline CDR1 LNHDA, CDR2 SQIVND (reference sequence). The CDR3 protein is CASSMLDISYNEQFF. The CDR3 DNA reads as TGTGCCAGTAGTATGCTGGATATCTCCTACAATGAGCAGTTCTTC.

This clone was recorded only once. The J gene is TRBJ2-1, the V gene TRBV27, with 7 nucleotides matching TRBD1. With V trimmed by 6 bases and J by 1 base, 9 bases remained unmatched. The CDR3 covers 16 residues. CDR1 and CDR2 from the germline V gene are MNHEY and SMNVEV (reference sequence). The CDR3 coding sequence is TGTGCCAGCAGGTCGGGACAGCTTACGTCCTACAATGAGCAGTTCTTC. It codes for CASRSGQLTSYNEQFF.

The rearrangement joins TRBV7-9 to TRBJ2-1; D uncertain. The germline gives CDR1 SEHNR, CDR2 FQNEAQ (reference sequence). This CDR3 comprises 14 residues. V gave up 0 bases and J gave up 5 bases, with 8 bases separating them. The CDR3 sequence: CASSLAGSHNEQFF. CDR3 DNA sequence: TGTGCCAGCAGCTTAGCAGGATCCCACAATGAGCAGTTCTTC.

Here the CDR3 reads CSVSRNRDTEAFF. Written as DNA, the CDR3 is TGCAGCGTTTCACGGAACAGGGACACTGAAGCTTTCTTT. The chain carries TRBV29-1 and TRBJ1-1; D is possibly TRBD1 (6 bases). V was cut by 5 bases and J by 3 bases, with 13 bases left in between. This CDR3 has 13 amino acids. In germline, CDR1 is SQVTM, CDR2 ANQGSEA.

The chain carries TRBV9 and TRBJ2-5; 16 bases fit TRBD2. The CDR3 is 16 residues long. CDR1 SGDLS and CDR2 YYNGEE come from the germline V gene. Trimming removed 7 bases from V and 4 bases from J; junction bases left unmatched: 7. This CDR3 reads CASASGTSGRAETQYF. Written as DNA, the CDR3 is TGTGCCAGCGCCTCCGGGACTAGCGGGAGGGCAGAGACCCAGTACTTC.

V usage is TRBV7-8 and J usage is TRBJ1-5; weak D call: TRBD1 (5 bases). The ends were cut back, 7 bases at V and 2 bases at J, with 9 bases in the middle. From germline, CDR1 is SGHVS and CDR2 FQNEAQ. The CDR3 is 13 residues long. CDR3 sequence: CASTGGGNQPQHF. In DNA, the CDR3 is TGTGCCAGCACGGGGGGAGGCAATCAGCCCCAGCATTTT.